The rows below give T cell receptor beta chains drawn from one sample of a study of CD8+ T cells in alopecia areata. Assay used: immunoSEQ multiplex PCR; TCRdb lists only in-frame clones, some missing. In the table there are 7,000 to 7,500 clones, about 65% of which are singletons. The sequencing here drew on skin, taken at week 0. These receptors originate from a human donor with alopecia areata. Both conserved end residues are part of each CDR3.

V: TRBV5-1; CDR3: CASSLVATQETQYF
V: TRBV6-5; CDR3: CASSYKAYDTQYF
V: TRBV5-1; CDR3: CASSWGLADDTDTQYF
V: TRBV7-3; CDR3: CASSYLAGGNTGELFF
V: TRBV6-6; CDR3: CASSYSNEKLFF
V: TRBV7-2; CDR3: CASSLGGRPETQYF
V: TRBV27; CDR3: CASSPLSGTQYF
V: TRBV27; CDR3: CASSARRWDRLIRLYF
V: TRBV6-5; CDR3: CASSANGGVNTQYF
V: TRBV4-3; CDR3: CASSQAANEKLFF
V: TRBV14; CDR3: CASSQDLLRGARQTQYF
V: TRBV7-2; CDR3: CASSPSSFTGRTDTQYF
V: TRBV19; CDR3: CASTTIVGDTQYF
V: TRBV7-2; CDR3: CASSIGTGAYEQYF